The text below deals with one T cell receptor beta chain. It lacks a known antigen. No per-base quality is available; no much larger clone lies one base away. This sample is part of a study of monozygotic twins with cystic fibrosis (dated by TCRdb to 2020 to 2022). Context from the whole study: Barcoded libraries were made from three micrograms of fragmented DNA using about 14 PCR cycles. To assess genetic influence on V and J gene usage, the study compared TCR beta repertoires within and across 16 monozygotic twin pairs with cystic fibrosis. On the day of blood sampling, twins were ranked among 850 to 1,100 cohort participants for weight-for-height and for FEVPerc (FEV1 disease centile). The cohort comprised ten female and six male twin pairs aged roughly 2.0 to 40 years, median approximately 10 years, mostly children and adolescents. Data for three of the twin pairs had been reported earlier in a different context. Beyond this particular receptor, the publication reports: Monozygotic CF twin pairs shared significantly more nucleotide-identical clonotypes within each pair than unrelated CF individuals shared with one another (P = 0.000026, Mann-Whitney). Simpson clonality was generally low (median about 0.0097), suggesting a naive-dominated repertoire, with higher clonality in the most severely affected patients. V gene usage was most similar to the co-twin in 13 of 16 pairs, and J usage was most similar to the co-twin in 8 of 16 pairs, which suggests genetic constraints. Only a small cohort was studied, and no association of shared CDR3 numbers with age, concordance or disease severity was found.

TCR beta CDR3 regions were amplified by multiplex PCR with the immunoSEQ immune profiling system according to the manufacturer's instructions. Sequencing was performed on an Illumina NextSeq system. In the source study's methods: Sequence data were processed on the immunoSEQ Analyzer platform, and clonality was calculated as the square root of Simpson's index of productive rearrangements. V and J usage similarity was measured by Jensen-Shannon distance, and CDR3 generation probabilities were computed with OLGA. Shared CDR3 sequences were searched in the immuneACCESS database (August 2020) and in VDJdb (December 2020). Here the immuneACCESS table is served through TCRdb, limited to in-frame sequences with V and J called. Missing clones are a known gap in these copies; in checked studies unresolved V genes cover under half, and the rest lacks a known reason. That table furnishes V, J and clone size, whereas the DNA furnished D and trimming. The sample has about 29,000 clones on record, about 85% of them singletons. The ten largest clones capture just under 0.9% of the sample.

Clipping removes 4 bases from V and 8 bases from J, with 11 as the unmatched junction base count. CDR1 and CDR2 were assigned from the germline V gene as MGHRA and YSYEKL. The CDR3 numbers 14 residues from cysteine through phenylalanine. Only CDR3 DNA remains: 42 bases, in frame from the first base. The twin pairs came from the European Cystic Fibrosis Twin and Sibling Study Cohort, which recruited patients from about 160 CF clinics across 14 European countries. Zygosity and CFTR genotype were verified in-house, and zygosity was tested by multiplex PCR of nine short tandem repeat loci. Peripheral blood was sampled from each twin, and clinical parameters were recorded on the day of blood sampling. Genomic DNA was isolated from peripheral blood cells with phenol/chloroform and kept in TE buffer at 4 degrees C.

This sequence uses TRBV4-1 and TRBJ2-7, and TRBD2 matches 7 of the central bases. Sequencing was done on a sample of blood. The receptor's source is a girl aged 2-10 years with cystic fibrosis. The CDR3 protein: CASSPKGLGGKQYF. The nucleotides are TGCGCCAGCAGCCCAAAAGGACTAGGCGGAAAGCAGTACTTC.